The clone carrying this TCR beta chain occurred a few times. Per the study methods: Using reference gene primer amplification, nucleated cell counts were estimated. Libraries were prepared by immunoSEQ multiplex PCR; TCRdb keeps only in-frame clonotypes and omits some of them. V and J calls plus clone size are reproduced from that table; the DNA served to infer D and trimming. The table includes 23,000 or so clones, around 90% detected once. The data are from a study of blood T cell repertoires in COVID-19. Study in general: The United States, Italy and Spain provided the acute and convalescent COVID-19 samples. From T cells, B-cell-depleted T cells, or PBMCs came the material, which was cDNA or gDNA.

V was shortened by 6 bases and J by 3 bases, with 6 bases between the two germline ends. Germline V gene data show CDR1 as MNHEY and CDR2 as SVGEGT. This CDR3 comprises 11 residues. The TCR was taken from a man aged 50 or older with active COVID-19. The chain recombines TRBV6-2 or TRBV6-3 with TRBJ2-7; unclear D gene. The sample comprised peripheral blood. The CDR3: CASSFGYEQYV. The CDR3 nucleotides are TGTGCCAGCAGCTTCGGCTACGAGCAGTACGTC.